This TCR beta chain derives from a study of T cells in tumors after PD-1 blockade. About the research overall: Treatment was either pembrolizumab 200 mg every 3 weeks or cemiplimab 350 mg every 2 weeks. A subset received ongoing vismodegib 150 mg daily alongside anti-PD-1 therapy. Blood samples averaged about 120,000 templates (range about 23,000-260,000) and 35,000 to 40,000 unique clonotypes. Study-wide results and limits: Some novel exhausted tumor clones appeared in pre-treatment blood, suggesting peripheral recruitment.

TCRdb's copy holds only in-frame clones and misses some; the assay was immunoSEQ multiplex PCR. The table lists 15,000 to 25,000 clones, around 85% of them singletons. Germline CDR1 SGHRS, CDR2 YFSETQ. The CDR3 is 15 amino acids. Trimming left V 3 bases short and J 1 base short, with 12 bases between. To note about this clone: What it binds is unknown.

The sample consisted of PBMCs, taken after anti-PD-1 therapy. J is TRBJ2-3 and V is TRBV5-1; D unresolved. The TCR originated in a human donor with advanced basal cell or squamous cell carcinoma (not recorded which). CDR3: CASSYAGLGTDTQYF. The CDR3, as DNA: TGCGCCAGCAGCTATGCAGGCCTTGGCACAGATACGCAGTATTTT.